In its sample, the clone carrying this T cell receptor (beta chain) was seen a few times. No antigen is known for it. The germline gives CDR1 SGHTA, CDR2 FQGNSA. V was trimmed by 5 bases and J by 1 base, leaving 8 bases between them. The CDR3 contains 13 residues. This sample is part of a study of beta chain features in type 1 diabetes. Study summary: Over all samples combined, about 100,000,000 sorted cells were examined.

Study conclusions and caveats: With patients and controls alike, PCR might favor shorter templates to an equal degree.

The study reverse transcribed the entire isolated RNA, so it sequenced expressed TCRB transcripts. The read count averaged roughly 4 million across naive, central memory and regulatory T cell samples. Data came from immunoSEQ multiplex PCR; TCRdb stores just in-frame clones and leaves some out. The top ten clones hold 0.03% to 0.04% of a sample with 200,000 to 250,000 clones, 9.6% of them seen once. The receptor was derived from a woman aged 18 to 35 in good health. The chain uses TRBV7-2 and TRBJ1-1; weak D call: TRBD1 (5 bases). The sequenced sample was naive CD4+ T cells from blood. The DNA of the CDR3 is TGTGCCAGCAGCCGAACAGGGAACACTGAAGCTTTCTTT. Protein sequence: CASSRTGNTEAFF.